This TCR beta chain was recorded in a study of shared clonotypes between healthy human individuals. This clone has a single count. Assay: immunoSEQ multiplex PCR; the TCRdb copy retains only in-frame clones and omits some. The sample holds over 1.5 million clones; approximately 98% are singletons and the top ten take less than 0.55%. Germline V gene data show CDR1 as SGHRS and CDR2 as YFSETQ. The V and J ends lost 0 bases and 4 bases respectively, with 17 bases between them. The CDR3 loop spans 16 amino acids. Sequencing used naive CD4+ T cells sorted from blood. Noted subset: CD45RA+ positively selected. The TCR sequence derives from a man in his thirties or forties in good health. The chain couples TRBV5-1 to TRBJ2-7; weak D call: TRBD1 (6 bases). Here the CDR3 DNA reads TGCGCCAGCAGCTTGGACCCAGTCCAGGGGCTTTACGAGCAGTACTTC. It codes for CASSLDPVQGLYEQYF.